This record covers a single T cell receptor (beta chain). Its antigen is as yet unknown. The primer mix had 60 Vbeta and 13 Jbeta primers. Method: immunoSEQ multiplex PCR; TCRdb's copy keeps in-frame clones and lacks some. This table has around 200,000 clones, about 80% appearing once. This sample was included in a study of cytomegalovirus exposure and HLA in healthy donors. General observations from the study: Owing to their indistinguishability, certain V segments, notably TRBV6-2 and TRBV6-3, were excluded.

The CDR3 is made up of 15 amino acids. Germline V gene data show CDR1 as MNHNY and CDR2 as SVGAGI (reference sequence). The V segment lost 3 bases and the J segment 6 bases; nucleotides outside the gene matches: 9. Nominally healthy donors provided the samples, though records likely missed some immune exposures. The TCR comes from a boy younger than 18 in good health and CMV-seronegative. Sequencing input: PBMCs. The chain is built from TRBV6-6 and TRBJ1-2; 8 nucleotides line up with TRBD1. The CDR3 bases are TGTGCCAGCAGTTATTCTTGGCAGGGGGCAAATGGCTACACCTTC. This codes for CASSYSWQGANGYTF.